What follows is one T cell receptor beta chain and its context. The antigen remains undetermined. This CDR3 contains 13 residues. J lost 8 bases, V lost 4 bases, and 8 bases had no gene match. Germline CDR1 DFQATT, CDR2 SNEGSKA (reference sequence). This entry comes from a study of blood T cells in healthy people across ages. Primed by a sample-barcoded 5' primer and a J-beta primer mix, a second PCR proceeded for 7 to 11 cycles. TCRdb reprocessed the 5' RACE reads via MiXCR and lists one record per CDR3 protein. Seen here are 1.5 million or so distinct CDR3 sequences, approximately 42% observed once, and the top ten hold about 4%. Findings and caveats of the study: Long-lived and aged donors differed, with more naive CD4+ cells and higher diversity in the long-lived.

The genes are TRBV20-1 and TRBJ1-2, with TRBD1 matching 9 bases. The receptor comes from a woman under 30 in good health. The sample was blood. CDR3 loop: CSAISGTGYGYTF. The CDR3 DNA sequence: TGCAGTGCTATCTCCGGGACAGGGTACGGCTACACCTTC.